This T cell receptor (beta chain) was captured by sequencing in a study of cytomegalovirus exposure and HLA in healthy donors. On the study more broadly: According to later analysis, the same platform produced the 100 to 150 validation and 666 first-cohort repertoires.

Study-wide results and limits: Most TCR sequences showed up rarely, but some public TCRs showed up in many donors. It was found in a later analysis that first-cohort TCR clusters tended to co-occur in the 100 to 150 validation repertoires.

Measured with immunoSEQ multiplex PCR; TCRdb has only the in-frame clones, and not every one. The sample lists under 250,000 clones; around 78% were seen once. CDR3 length: 14 residues. Germline V CDR1 and CDR2: SGHTA, FQGTGA. Trimming cost V 0 bases and J 6 bases; bases outside gene matches: 4. Note on this clone: What it binds is unknown.

The TCR sequence derives from a young woman in good health and CMV-seronegative. V usage is TRBV7-3 and J usage is TRBJ2-7, with 8 bases fitting TRBD2. Sequencing was done on a sample of PBMCs. CDR3 bases: TGTGCCAGCAGCTTAACAGCGGGAGTGACCGAGCAGTACTTC. Its translation: CASSLTAGVTEQYF.